This T cell receptor beta chain originates from a study of T-cell reconstitution after alpha-beta-depleted transplantation in children (dated by TCRdb to the mid-2010s). Some background on the complete study: Using TCR repertoire profiling, the study followed T-cell immune reconstitution in a quantitative way in children after TCRalphabeta/CD19-depleted allogeneic hematopoietic cell transplantation. Overall results and qualifications from the work: In some patients, the high TCRbeta diversity seen at day 60 was put down to recipient T cells and intrathymic progenitors that had survived conditioning. The apparently early alphabetaT-cell count recovery about two months after transplant was reportedly dependent on only several hundred rapidly expanded clones derived from non-depleted graft cells. The frequencies of hyperexpanded clones fell over the following months, and after one year, T-cell counts and TCRbeta diversity were mostly attributed to newly produced T cells.

The table lists this clonotype with a few counts. Its antigen has not been determined. Base quality data are lacking; no much larger clone is found one base away. The method behind the library was PCR. Sequencing took place on an Illumina HiSeq 2500. TCR library preparation used molecular barcoding, with unique molecular identifiers applied to normalize quantification of the TCRbeta repertoire. Clones were called with MiXCR by TCRdb after fastp trimmed the public reads at Q25, and only in-frame beta chains were retained. Rows with one shared CDR3 protein collapse into an entry with the most common genes and DNA. For this sample the table gives 440,000 or so distinct CDR3 sequences, of which 43% were detected only once. The ten largest make up 25% to 30% of the sample. Sample treatment or condition, as interpreted from the label and publication: allogeneic hematopoietic cell transplantation with graft depleted of TCRalphabeta T cells and CD19 B cells. Transplant recipients were children who received TCRalphabeta/CD19-depleted allogeneic hematopoietic cell grafts.

At the junction V is shortened by 5 bases and J by 3 bases, with 7 bases in between. The CDR3 measures 12 amino acids from cysteine to phenylalanine. Of the read, only the CDR3 DNA is kept; its 36 bases are in frame from base 1. The germline V gene encodes CDR1 SEHNR and CDR2 FQNEAQ (reference sequence). The chain is assembled from TRBV7-9 and TRBJ1-2; the D gene cannot be resolved reliably. Material: PBMCs, obtained before TCRalphabeta/CD19-depleted stem cell transplant. The clonotype comes from a girl aged 2-10 years with aplastic anemia, due to receive a stem cell transplant. The encoded CDR3 is CASSPAHYGYTF. The DNA reads as follows: TGTGCCAGCAGCCCGGCGCACTATGGCTACACCTTC.